Each of the 14 T cell receptor beta chains below was sequenced from the same sample in a study of CD8+CD57+ T cells in acquired aplastic anemia. TCR beta VDJ and CDR3 profiling used genomic DNA as template. Using its own MiXCR run on the reads, TCRdb lists one record per CDR3 protein. The profile shows some 140,000 distinct CDR3 sequences, about 48% of them singletons. Individuals selected for sequencing had exhibited CD8+CD57+ cell expansion on flow cytometry. Sequenced material: sorted CD4+, CD8+, or CD8+CD57+ T cells (not recorded which) from PBMCs. The receptors were sampled from a human donor with aplastic anemia.

This clonotype was counted a few times. This chain links TRBV5-4 with TRBJ2-7, with D maybe TRBD1 (6 bases). This CDR3 has 14 amino acids. The V gene lost 2 bases and the J gene lost 0 bases, with 9 bases spanning the gap. CDR1 SGHNT and CDR2 YYREEE come from the germline V gene (reference sequence). CDR3 amino acids: CASSLQGGSYEQYF. Written as DNA, the CDR3 is TGTGCCAGCAGCTTACAGGGTGGCTCCTACGAGCAGTACTTC. Supplemented by reference TRBV5-4 and TRBJ2-7, the full variable domain reads ETGVTQSPTHLIKTRGQQVTLRCSSQSGHNTVSWYQQALGQGPQFIFQYYREEENGRGNFPPRFSGLQFPNYSSELNVNALELDDSALYLCASSLQGGSYEQYFGPGTRLTVT.

The J gene is TRBJ2-1, the V gene TRBV19; D is undetermined. The V end was cut by 5 bases, the J end by 0 bases, with 17 bases between. CDR1 and CDR2 from the germline V gene are LNHDA and SQIVND (reference sequence). CDR3 length equals 17 residues. The DNA for the CDR3 is TGTGCCAGTAGTGATGACTGGGGTCTGAGCTCCTACAATGAGCAGTTCTTC. Its protein product is CASSDDWGLSSYNEQFF. Filled out from reference TRBV19 and TRBJ2-1, the complete variable domain reads DGGITQSPKYLFRKEGQNVTLSCEQNLNHDAMYWYRQDPGQGLRLIYYSQIVNDFQKGDIAEGYSVSREKKESFPLTVTSAQKNPTAFYLCASSDDWGLSSYNEQFFGPGTRLTVL.

Only a few counts were recorded for this clonotype. The chain is built from TRBV5-5 and TRBJ2-7; 8 bases are shared with TRBD1. This CDR3 has 15 amino acids. Germline V gene data show CDR1 as SGHKS and CDR2 as YYEKEE (reference sequence). After removal of 5 bases from V and 6 bases from J, the junction contained 13 bases not matched to a gene. The CDR3 DNA is TGTGCCAGCAGGGCAAGGACAGGGAGTATCTGCGAGCAGTACTTC. Residues: CASRARTGSICEQYF. The full variable domain, its missing parts supplied by reference TRBV5-5 and TRBJ2-7, is DAGVTQSPTHLIKTRGQQVTLRCSPISGHKSVSWYQQVLGQGPQFIFQYYEKEERGRGNFPDRFSARQFPNYSSELNVNALLLGDSALYLCASRARTGSICEQYFGPGTRLTVT.

The sample holds many counts of this clonotype. The chain recombines TRBV3-1 with TRBJ1-2; possibly TRBD1 for D (5 bases). V gave up 1 base and J gave up 2 bases, with 8 bases separating them. CDR3 length: 14 residues. Germline-derived CDR1 and CDR2 are LGHDT and YNNKEL (reference sequence). CDR3 sequence (DNA): TGTGCCAGCAGCCAAGCCGACAGAAACTATGGCTACACCTTC. Protein product: CASSQADRNYGYTF.

A few counts support this clonotype. This chain links TRBV2 with TRBJ1-2; no clear D. CDR3 length: 12 residues. Trimming removed 1 base from V and 2 bases from J, with 2 bases in between. Germline V gene lookup returns CDR1 SNHLY and CDR2 FYNNEI. The CDR3 protein is CASSEDNYGYTF. DNA for the CDR3: TGTGCCAGCAGTGAAGACAACTATGGCTACACCTTC.

The chain carries TRBV29-1 and TRBJ1-2; a possible D gene is TRBD1 (5 bases). The V end lost 6 bases, the J end lost 7 bases, and 15 bases lay between the germline ends. Germline values: CDR1 SQVTM, CDR2 ANQGSEA. This CDR3 is built from 12 residues. The CDR3: CSVRSQGFGYTF. The CDR3 DNA follows: TGCAGCGTACGAAGCCAGGGCTTTGGCTACACCTTC.

The genes are TRBV3-1 and TRBJ1-1; TRBD1 might be the D (6 bases). The germline CDR1 and CDR2 sequences are LGHDT and YNNKEL (reference sequence). The CDR3 runs 13 residues. Trimming shortened V by 6 bases and J by 6 bases, and 14 bases separated the two germline ends. CDR3 DNA sequence: TGTGCCAGCAGTCAACAGGGAGGGTCTGAAGCTTTCTTT. Protein: CASSQQGGSEAFF. Full variable domain (outside the CDR3, taken from reference TRBV3-1 and TRBJ1-1): DTAVSQTPKYLVTQMGNDKSIKCEQNLGHDTMYWYKQDSKKFLKIMFSYNNKELIINETVPNRFSPKSPDKAHLNLHINSLELGDSAVYFCASSQQGGSEAFFGQGTRLTVV.

This clonotype was observed a few times. A much bigger clone sits one base away, suggesting this may be a read error. The chain has TRBV7-2 and TRBJ2-7; D is perhaps TRBD1 or TRBD2 (5 bases each). Germline V lookup: CDR1 SGHTA, CDR2 FQGNSA. The CDR3 contains 17 residues. Trimming stripped 3 bases from V and 5 bases from J, with 23 bases between. The CDR3 loop reads CASSFPLRDGVLHEQYF. The CDR3 bases are TGTGCCAGCAGCTTTCCCCTAAGGGACGGGGTTCTTCACGAGCAGTACTTC.

This clonotype was recorded only once. This rearrangement joins TRBV7-6 to TRBJ1-2; 9 nucleotides align to TRBD1. Germline trimming cut 4 bases from V and 6 bases from J; bases unmatched to any gene: 12. Germline V gives CDR1 SGHVS, CDR2 FNYEAQ. CDR3 size: 16 residues. The CDR3 loop reads CASSSAITGGVDGYTF. In DNA form, the CDR3 reads TGTGCCAGCAGCTCAGCCATAACAGGGGGCGTAGATGGCTACACCTTC.

J is TRBJ1-3 and V is TRBV6-4, with D hard to call. CDR1 and CDR2 from the germline V gene are MRHNA and SNTAGT. The CDR3 spans 17 residues. The V end lost 0 bases, the J end lost 0 bases, and 12 bases lay between the germline ends. CDR3 sequence (DNA): TGTGCCAGCAGTGACTCGAATCCGGTGAGCTCTGGAAACACCATATATTTT. As protein: CASSDSNPVSSGNTIYF.

This clonotype was counted at least ten times. The J gene is TRBJ2-1, the V gene TRBV7-8; D is perhaps TRBD2 (6 bases). The CDR3 is made up of 13 amino acids. Trimming shortened V by 5 bases and J by 9 bases, and 14 bases separated the two germline ends. The germline CDR1 and CDR2 sequences are SGHVS and FQNEAQ. Written as DNA, the CDR3 is TGTGCCAGCAGCATGGGACCCGGGAGTGAGCAGTTCTTC. Protein product: CASSMGPGSEQFF. The variable domain in full, with the rest retrieved from reference TRBV7-8 and TRBJ2-1, is GAGVSQSPRYKVAKRGQDVALRCDPISGHVSLFWYQQALGQGPEFLTYFQNEAQLDKSGLPSDRFFAERPEGSVSTLKIQRTQQEDSAVYLCASSMGPGSEQFFGPGTRLTVL.

This clonotype was found many times. V is TRBV4-3 and J is TRBJ1-5; no clear D. Between the trimmed V and J ends, which lost 3 bases and 3 bases, there was a span of 12 bases. The V gene's germline CDR1 is LGHNA and CDR2 YSLEER. The CDR3 covers 15 residues. The CDR3 DNA reads TGCGCCAGCAGCCAGGAAAGGCTCGTCAATCAGCCCCAGCATTTT. As protein: CASSQERLVNQPQHF.

There are many counts of this clonotype. The chain combines TRBV6-1 with TRBJ2-7; 7 bases are a match to TRBD1. From germline, CDR1 is MNHNS and CDR2 SASEGT. J was trimmed by 2 bases and V by 6 bases; bases with no gene match: 7. The CDR3 is 14 amino acids. Here the CDR3 DNA reads TGTGCCAGCAGCCCTTCGACAGGGACCTACGAGCAGTACTTC. The encoded protein is CASSPSTGTYEQYF.

The rearrangement uses TRBV7-2 and TRBJ1-1; no clear D gene. The CDR3 has 10 amino acids. Trimming took 8 bases from V and 8 from J, leaving 9 bases between them. Germline values: CDR1 SGHTA, CDR2 FQGNSA. CDR3 bases: TGTGCCAGCTCGGGGTGGGAAGCTTTCTTT. This encodes CASSGWEAFF.